One and the same sample provided the 30 T cell receptor beta chains below, sequenced in a study of T cells after yellow fever vaccination. TCRdb re-analysed the 5' RACE reads in MiXCR, keeping a single row per CDR3 protein. The sample holds approximately 510,000 distinct CDR3 sequences; just over 20% are singletons and the top ten take about a sixth. The sequencing used PBMCs, collected 20 to 25 days after the first yellow fever vaccination. These receptors all stem from a man aged 18 to 35 who received the YFV17D yellow fever vaccine.

This clonotype occurred a few times. This rearrangement joins TRBV18 to TRBJ1-1; D gene uncertain. CDR1 is KGHSH, CDR2 LQKENI, per germline. The CDR3 runs to 14 residues. V shed 0 bases and J shed 1 base, with 6 bases lying between them. Here the CDR3 reads CASSPPSTNTEAFF. In DNA form, the CDR3 reads TGTGCCAGCTCACCACCGTCGACGAACACTGAAGCTTTCTTT. Using reference TRBV18 and TRBJ1-1 for the parts outside the CDR3, the full variable domain is NAGVMQNPRHLVRRRGQEARLRCSPMKGHSHVYWYRQLPEEGLKFMVYLQKENIIDESGMPKERFSAEFPKEGPSILRIQQVVRGDSAAYFCASSPPSTNTEAFFGQGTRLTVV.

The rearrangement joins TRBV5-1 to TRBJ1-2, with D possibly TRBD1 on 5 matching bases. V gave up 7 bases and J gave up 3 bases, with 16 bases separating them. Germline V CDR1 and CDR2: SGHRS, YFSETQ. CDR3 length: 14 residues. This CDR3 is CASRRDSVYYGYTF. The CDR3 DNA follows: TGCGCCAGCCGCCGCGACAGTGTCTACTATGGCTACACCTTC.

This clonotype was counted only a few times. The gene calls are TRBV3-1 and TRBJ1-1, with 9 bases that match TRBD1. This CDR3 spans 15 amino acids. Germline trimming cut 4 bases from V and 4 bases from J; bases unmatched to any gene: 7. The germline V gene has CDR1 LGHDT and CDR2 YNNKEL (reference sequence). The CDR3 nucleotides read TGTGCCAGCAGCCCGATTACAGGGGGCTTCACTGAAGCTTTCTTT. Translated, it gives CASSPITGGFTEAFF.

The table lists this clonotype with a few counts. The chain links TRBV12-3 or TRBV12-4 to TRBJ2-4; possible D gene TRBD2, 6 bases. The germline V and J ends were trimmed by 7 bases and 8 bases, with 12 bases remaining between them. This CDR3 is built from 12 residues. The CDR3 bases are TGTGCCAGCAACGTGGGAGGAGACATTCAGTACTTC. As protein: CASNVGGDIQYF.

In its sample, this clonotype was seen a few times. The CDR3 bases are TGTGCCAGCACCGTAATATGGGCCACTGAAGCTTTCTTT. It codes for CASTVIWATEAFF. This chain connects TRBV7-2 to TRBJ1-1; no firm D call. Germline V gene data show CDR1 as SGHTA and CDR2 as FQGNSA. The CDR3 contains 13 residues. V was cut by 7 bases and J by 4 bases, with 13 bases left in between.

This clonotype occurred a few times. The rearrangement uses TRBV11-3 and TRBJ1-1; D not certain. The CDR3 totals 13 residues. The V and J ends lost 3 bases and 4 bases respectively, with 9 bases between them. Germline assignment: CDR1 SGHNT and CDR2 YENEEA. CDR3: CASSFDGSTEAFF. CDR3 nucleotide sequence: TGTGCCAGCAGCTTCGACGGAAGCACTGAAGCTTTCTTT.

The rearrangement uses TRBV9 and TRBJ2-7; 12 positions agree with TRBD1. Germline V gene sequence: CDR1 SGDLS, CDR2 YYNGEE. This CDR3 is built from 15 residues. J was trimmed by 3 bases and V by 2 bases; bases with no gene match: 3. The CDR3 DNA reads as TGTGCCAGCAGCGTGGGACAGGGGGCCTTCTACGAGCAGTACTTC. Translated, it gives CASSVGQGAFYEQYF.

The chain links TRBV6-1 to TRBJ2-7; D is unresolved. The CDR3 has 15 residues. V was shortened by 6 bases and J by 3 bases, with 18 bases between the two germline ends. Germline V gene lookup returns CDR1 MNHNS and CDR2 SASEGT. CDR3 residues: CASSPLSKGGYEQYV. CDR3 in DNA: TGTGCCAGCAGCCCCTTAAGTAAGGGTGGCTACGAGCAGTACGTC.

The sample holds a few counts of this clonotype. The genes are TRBV28 and TRBJ2-7, with D unresolved. Germline-derived CDR1 and CDR2 are MDHEN and SYDVKM. This CDR3 comprises 14 residues. Trimming left V 6 bases short and J 7 bases short, with 19 bases between. This CDR3 is CASSVAHTGYEQYV. The CDR3 nucleotides are TGTGCCAGCAGCGTTGCACACACCGGGTATGAGCAGTACGTC.

The chain has TRBV7-2 and TRBJ2-1; D gene unclear. The V gene lost 5 bases and the J gene lost 0 bases, with 14 bases spanning the gap. CDR1 is SGHTA, CDR2 FQGNSA, per germline. This CDR3 has 16 residues. CDR3 protein: CASSRRTVSSYNEQFF. CDR3 nucleotide sequence: TGTGCCAGCAGCCGCAGAACCGTCAGCTCCTACAATGAGCAGTTCTTC.

The chain links TRBV4-2 to TRBJ2-3, with D possibly TRBD1 on 5 matching bases. Germline-derived CDR1 and CDR2 are LGHNA and YNFKEQ. The CDR3 has 18 amino acids. The ends were cut back, 0 bases at V and 6 bases at J, with 22 bases in the middle. The CDR3: CASSQERGQGSVMDTQYF. Written as DNA, the CDR3 is TGTGCCAGCAGCCAAGAGCGTGGGCAGGGCAGTGTTATGGATACGCAGTATTTT.

The chain employs TRBV6-1 and TRBJ2-5; TRBD2 agrees at 8 bases. Germline lookup yields CDR1 MNHNS and CDR2 SASEGT. The CDR3 is made up of 14 amino acids. Trimming cost V 5 bases and J 2 bases; bases outside gene matches: 4. The CDR3 protein is CASSRGGRQETQYF. The CDR3 DNA reads TGTGCCAGCAGTCGCGGGGGGCGGCAAGAGACCCAGTACTTC.

This clonotype has more than one count but fewer than ten. The chain's CDR3 is CASSSGGKRSTDTQYF. The CDR3 region has the DNA TGTGCCAGCAGCTCGGGGGGAAAGAGGAGCACAGATACGCAGTATTTT. The genes are TRBV5-4 and TRBJ2-3; 7 nucleotides agree with TRBD2. The CDR3 is made up of 16 amino acids. The germline gives CDR1 SGHNT, CDR2 YYREEE (reference sequence). Trimming removed 3 bases from V and 0 bases from J; junction bases left unmatched: 7. The variable domain in full, completed from reference TRBV5-4 and TRBJ2-3, reads ETGVTQSPTHLIKTRGQQVTLRCSSQSGHNTVSWYQQALGQGPQFIFQYYREEENGRGNFPPRFSGLQFPNYSSELNVNALELDDSALYLCASSSGGKRSTDTQYFGPGTRLTVL.

The chain carries TRBV5-1 and TRBJ1-1; TRBD1 might be the D (5 bases). Looked up from germline, CDR1 is SGHRS and CDR2 is YFSETQ. CDR3 length: 14 amino acids. V was shortened by 5 bases and J by 4 bases, with 15 bases between the two germline ends. CDR3: CASRPTGTVTEAFF. The DNA of the CDR3 is TGCGCCAGCAGGCCTACCGGGACGGTCACTGAAGCTTTCTTT.

The rearrangement uses TRBV4-1 and TRBJ2-5; tentatively, D is TRBD1 (6 bases). V gave up 4 bases and J gave up 1 base, with 10 bases separating them. The CDR3 loop spans 14 amino acids. Germline CDR1 and CDR2: MGHRA and YSYEKL. DNA for the CDR3: TGCGCCAGCAGCCCGGGACAACCCCAAGAGACCCAGTACTTC. Translation: CASSPGQPQETQYF.

This clonotype was recorded a few times. The chain has TRBV14 and TRBJ1-2; 12 bases are shared with TRBD1. The germline gives CDR1 SGHDN, CDR2 FVKESK. V lost 1 base and J lost 4; bases outside the gene matches: 7. This CDR3 is 17 amino acids long. The CDR3 reads CASSQVGTGGSVYGYTF. The CDR3 region has the DNA TGTGCCAGCAGCCAAGTGGGGACAGGGGGCAGCGTCTATGGCTACACCTTC.

As DNA, the CDR3 is TGTGCCAGCAGGGGGGACAGGGAGTACGAGCAGTACTTC. Translating it yields CASRGDREYEQYF. The rearrangement joins TRBV7-2 to TRBJ2-7, with 9 bases lining up with TRBD1. The junction had 4 bases not matched to a gene; V was cut back by 6 bases and J by 4 bases. The CDR3 consists of 13 residues. Germline assignment: CDR1 SGHTA and CDR2 FQGNSA.

This clonotype was seen a handful of times. The chain is built from TRBV6-2 or TRBV6-3 and TRBJ1-2, with 9 positions matching TRBD1. This CDR3 region has 16 residues. CDR1 is MNHEY, CDR2 SVGEGT, per germline. J lost 4 bases, V lost 6 bases, and 12 bases had no gene match. The CDR3 DNA follows: TGTGCCAGCAGCCGTACCGCCTTACAGGGGGCCTATGGCTACACCTTC. Protein: CASSRTALQGAYGYTF.

This clonotype showed up just a few times. The chain recombines TRBV10-3 with TRBJ2-3; possibly TRBD2 for D (6 bases). V lost 4 bases and J 12 bases, leaving 17 bases between the germline ends. There are 13 residues in the CDR3. CDR1 and CDR2 (germline): ENHRY, SYGVKD. Written as DNA, the CDR3 is TGTGCCATCAGTGGACTAGTCGGGGAAGCCCAGTATTTT. This codes for CAISGLVGEAQYF.

This chain joins TRBV5-1 and TRBJ2-5; no reliable D call. The CDR3 is made up of 13 amino acids. Trimming removed 7 bases from V and 0 bases from J, with 10 bases in between. The germline CDR1 and CDR2 sequences are SGHRS and YFSETQ. CDR3 nucleotide sequence: TGCGCCAGCCGTTATACGTACCAAGAGACCCAGTACTTC. This gives the protein CASRYTYQETQYF.

The chain carries TRBV7-2 and TRBJ1-4; maybe TRBD1 (6 bases). V was clipped by 5 bases and J by 3 bases, with 13 bases between them. The CDR3 is 15 residues long. CDR1 and CDR2 from the germline V gene are SGHTA and FQGNSA. The DNA of the CDR3 is TGTGCCAGCAGCCCTCCTGGGGGCGCTAATGAAAAACTGTTTTTT. Protein product: CASSPPGGANEKLFF.

This sequence joins TRBV5-6 and TRBJ2-1, with 8 bases identical to TRBD2. The CDR3 is made up of 15 amino acids. V shed 2 bases, J shed 8 bases, and the junction held 9 bases outside the gene matches. CDR1 and CDR2 from the germline V gene are SGHDT and YYEEEE. CDR3 region: CASSFESGGSDEQFF. The CDR3 nucleotides read TGTGCCAGCAGCTTCGAGTCGGGGGGGTCGGATGAGCAGTTCTTC.

The chain combines TRBV6-1 with TRBJ1-5, with unresolved D. Deletions cut 6 bases from V and 9 bases from J, with 18 bases between. The V gene's germline CDR1 is MNHNS and CDR2 SASEGT. CDR3 length: 14 amino acids. The CDR3 sequence is CASSPTGNVWPQHF. CDR3 nucleotide sequence: TGTGCCAGCAGCCCGACGGGGAACGTGTGGCCCCAGCATTTT.

This clonotype came up a few times. The chain recombines TRBV3-1 with TRBJ2-5; perhaps TRBD2 as D (5 bases). The CDR3 is 18 residues long. Trimming left V 0 bases short and J 4 bases short, with 21 bases between. Looked up from germline, CDR1 is LGHDT and CDR2 is YNNKEL (reference sequence). The CDR3 DNA is TGTGCCAGCAGCCAAGACCCTCTGGACTTGACTGGTGGAGAGACCCAGTACTTC. Translated: CASSQDPLDLTGGETQYF.

The table lists this clonotype with a few counts. The chain has TRBV18 and TRBJ1-5; a weak D match, TRBD1 (6 bases). The CDR3 spans 13 residues. Germline V gene lookup returns CDR1 KGHSH and CDR2 LQKENI. Trimming removed 3 bases at V and 5 bases at J, with 8 bases between. CDR3 amino acids: CASSPGADQPQHF. CDR3 DNA sequence: TGTGCCAGCTCACCGGGGGCTGATCAGCCCCAGCATTTT.

This clonotype has a handful of counts. The CDR3 here is CASGTGLETQYF. CDR3 nucleotide sequence: TGCGCCAGCGGCACAGGGCTGGAGACCCAGTACTTC. This chain joins TRBV5-1 and TRBJ2-5; a weak D match, TRBD1 (6 bases). The length of the CDR3 is 12 residues. Germline CDR1 SGHRS, CDR2 YFSETQ. Trimming removed 7 bases at V and 5 bases at J, with 12 bases between.

The chain employs TRBV6-2 or TRBV6-3 and TRBJ2-5; D might be TRBD1 (5 bases). Between the trimmed V and J ends, which lost 0 bases and 5 bases, there was a span of 16 bases. This CDR3 region has 16 residues. Germline V CDR1 and CDR2: MNHEY, SVGEGT. This CDR3 is CASSYSKGSGLETQYF. CDR3 coding DNA: TGTGCCAGCAGTTACTCGAAGGGATCAGGGTTGGAGACCCAGTACTTC.

The chain recombines TRBV5-5 with TRBJ2-2, with 9 nucleotides matching TRBD2. V gave up 0 bases and J gave up 4 bases; unmatched junction bases: 10. The CDR3 runs 18 residues. The germline V gene encodes CDR1 SGHKS and CDR2 YYEKEE (reference sequence). CDR3 loop: CASSLGMAGGLSTGELFF. For the CDR3, the DNA is TGTGCCAGCAGCTTGGGAATGGCGGGGGGGCTAAGCACCGGGGAGCTGTTTTTT.

This clonotype was detected only a few times. The V gene is TRBV18, the J gene TRBJ2-3, with D tentatively TRBD1 (6 bases). This CDR3 has 14 residues. V shed 5 bases and J shed 4 bases, with 13 bases lying between them. The V gene's germline CDR1 is KGHSH and CDR2 LQKENI. CDR3: CASSDYRVADTQYF. CDR3 DNA sequence: TGTGCCAGCTCAGATTACAGGGTTGCAGATACGCAGTATTTT.

In this sample, this clonotype turned up a few times. V and J are TRBV12-3 or TRBV12-4 and TRBJ1-1; D is uncertain. Trimming took off 6 bases at V and 1 base at J, with 12 bases between the two ends. The CDR3 has 14 amino acids. CDR3 residues: CASRIEGQNTEAFF. The CDR3 region has the DNA TGTGCCAGCAGAATCGAGGGCCAGAACACTGAAGCTTTCTTT.